This T cell receptor (beta chain) was recovered during a study of CD8+ T cells in alopecia areata. Overall study findings and caveats: Scalp sequencing captures resident alphabeta T cells of normal skin too. Higher clonality was seen in lesional scalp than in normal scalp, especially in alopecia totalis/universalis.

In regard to this clone: Its antigen remains unidentified.

Specimens obtained from alopecia areata patients comprised lesional scalp punch biopsies and peripheral blood. T lymphocytes (CD4+ and CD8+) were sorted from PBMCs. Reverse transcribed after extraction, RNA yielded cDNA as the sequencing template. Repertoires were generated with immunoSEQ multiplex PCR, while TCRdb's copy carries only in-frame clones and drops some. The data hold about 110,000 clones, with 50% to 70% observed a single time. The V end lost 4 bases, the J end lost 0 bases, and 18 bases lay between the germline ends. Germline V gene lookup returns CDR1 MGHDK and CDR2 SYGVNS. The CDR3 sequence is 17 residues long.

Input material: NKG2D-low CD8+ T cells sorted from blood. This clonotype was obtained from a human donor with alopecia areata. The chain is built from TRBV25-1 and TRBJ2-5; possibly TRBD1 for D (6 bases). CDR3 amino acids: CASSGLFRQDNQETQYF. CDR3 coding DNA: TGTGCCAGCAGTGGGCTTTTCAGACAGGATAACCAAGAGACCCAGTACTTC.